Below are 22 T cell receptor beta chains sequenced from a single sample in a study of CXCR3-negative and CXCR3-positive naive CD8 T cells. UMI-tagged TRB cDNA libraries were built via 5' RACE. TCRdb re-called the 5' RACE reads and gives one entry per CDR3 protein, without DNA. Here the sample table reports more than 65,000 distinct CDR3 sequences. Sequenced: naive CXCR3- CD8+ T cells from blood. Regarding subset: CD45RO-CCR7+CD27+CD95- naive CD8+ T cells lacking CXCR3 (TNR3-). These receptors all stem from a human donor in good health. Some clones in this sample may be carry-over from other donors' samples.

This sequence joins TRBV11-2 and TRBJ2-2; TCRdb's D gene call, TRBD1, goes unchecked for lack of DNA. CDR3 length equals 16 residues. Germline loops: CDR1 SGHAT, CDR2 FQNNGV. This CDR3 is CASSFPGAVNTGELFF.

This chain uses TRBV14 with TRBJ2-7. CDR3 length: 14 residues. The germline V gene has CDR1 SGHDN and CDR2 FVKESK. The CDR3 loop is CASSHVRDYYEQYF.

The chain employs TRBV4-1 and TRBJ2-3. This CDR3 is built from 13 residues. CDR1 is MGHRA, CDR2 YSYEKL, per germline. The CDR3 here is CASSQLGFHTQYF.

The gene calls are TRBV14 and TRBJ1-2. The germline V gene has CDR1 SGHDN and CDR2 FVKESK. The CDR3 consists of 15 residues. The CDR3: CASRPRWGANYGYTF. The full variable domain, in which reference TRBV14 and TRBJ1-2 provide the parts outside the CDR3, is EAGVTQFPSHSVIEKGQTVTLRCDPISGHDNLYWYRRVMGKEIKFLLHFVKESKQDESGMPNNRFLAERTGGTYSTLKVQPAELEDSGVYFCASRPRWGANYGYTFGSGTRLTVV.

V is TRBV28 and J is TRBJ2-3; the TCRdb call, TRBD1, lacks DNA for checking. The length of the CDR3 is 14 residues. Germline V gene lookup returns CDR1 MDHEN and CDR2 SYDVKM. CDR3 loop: CASSWTSDPDTQYF. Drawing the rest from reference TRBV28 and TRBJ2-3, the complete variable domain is DVKVTQSSRYLVKRTGEKVFLECVQDMDHENMFWYRQDPGLGLRLIYFSYDVKMKEKGDIPEGYSVSREKKERFSLILESASTNQTSMYLCASSWTSDPDTQYFGPGTRLTVL.

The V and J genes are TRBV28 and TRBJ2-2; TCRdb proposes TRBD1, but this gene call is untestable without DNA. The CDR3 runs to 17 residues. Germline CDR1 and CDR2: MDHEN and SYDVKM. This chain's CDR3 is CASSAPTGFEGAGELFF. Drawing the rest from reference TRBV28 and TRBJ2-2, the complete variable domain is DVKVTQSSRYLVKRTGEKVFLECVQDMDHENMFWYRQDPGLGLRLIYFSYDVKMKEKGDIPEGYSVSREKKERFSLILESASTNQTSMYLCASSAPTGFEGAGELFFGEGSRLTVL.

The CDR3 sequence: CSVEDRTAEAFF. This chain connects TRBV29-1 to TRBJ1-1. In germline, CDR1 is SQVTM, CDR2 ANQGSEA. The CDR3 is 12 amino acids.

The CDR3 sequence: CASKNRQAYDNEQFF. The V and J genes are TRBV12-3 or TRBV12-4 and TRBJ2-1; TCRdb's assignment of TRBD1 cannot be checked, as there is no DNA. The length of the CDR3 is 15 residues.

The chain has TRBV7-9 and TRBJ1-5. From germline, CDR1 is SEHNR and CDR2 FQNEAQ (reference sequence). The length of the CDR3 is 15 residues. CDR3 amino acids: CASSLEGFSNQPQHF.

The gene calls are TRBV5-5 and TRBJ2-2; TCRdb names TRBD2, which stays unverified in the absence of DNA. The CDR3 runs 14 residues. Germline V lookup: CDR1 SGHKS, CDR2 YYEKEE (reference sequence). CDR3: CASSFGTAGGELFF.

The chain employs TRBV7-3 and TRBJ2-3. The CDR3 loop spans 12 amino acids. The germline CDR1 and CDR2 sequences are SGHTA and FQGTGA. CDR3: CASSLNGDTQYF. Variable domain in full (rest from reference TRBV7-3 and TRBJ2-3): GAGVSQTPSNKVTEKGKYVELRCDPISGHTALYWYRQSLGQGPEFLIYFQGTGAADDSGLPNDRFFAVRPEGSVSTLKIQRTERGDSAVYLCASSLNGDTQYFGPGTRLTVL.

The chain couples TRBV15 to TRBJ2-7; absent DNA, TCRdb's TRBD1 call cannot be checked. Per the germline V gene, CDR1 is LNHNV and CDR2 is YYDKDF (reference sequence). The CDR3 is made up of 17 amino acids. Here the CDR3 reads CATSRDVPGTVPYEQYF.

The CDR3 spells CASREGLAGDEQFF. V and J are TRBV28 and TRBJ2-1; TCRdb calls TRBD2, which cannot be checked without DNA. Germline assignment: CDR1 MDHEN and CDR2 SYDVKM. The CDR3 has 14 residues. The variable domain in full, completed from reference TRBV28 and TRBJ2-1, reads DVKVTQSSRYLVKRTGEKVFLECVQDMDHENMFWYRQDPGLGLRLIYFSYDVKMKEKGDIPEGYSVSREKKERFSLILESASTNQTSMYLCASREGLAGDEQFFGPGTRLTVL.

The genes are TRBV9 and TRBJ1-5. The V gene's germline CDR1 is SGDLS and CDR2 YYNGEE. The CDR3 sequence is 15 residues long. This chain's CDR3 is CASSVVPGPNQPQHF.

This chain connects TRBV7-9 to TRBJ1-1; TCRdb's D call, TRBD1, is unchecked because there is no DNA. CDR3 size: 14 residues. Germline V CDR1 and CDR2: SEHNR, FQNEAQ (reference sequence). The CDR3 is CRSGLGIPDTEAFF.

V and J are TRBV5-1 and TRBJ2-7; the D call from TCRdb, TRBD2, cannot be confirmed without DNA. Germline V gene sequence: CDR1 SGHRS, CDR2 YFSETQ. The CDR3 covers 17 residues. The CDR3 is CASSPLAEGLSSYEQYF. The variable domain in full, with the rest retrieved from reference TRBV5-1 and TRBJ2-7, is KAGVTQTPRYLIKTRGQQVTLSCSPISGHRSVSWYQQTPGQGLQFLFEYFSETQRNKGNFPGRFSGRQFSNSRSEMNVSTLELGDSALYLCASSPLAEGLSSYEQYFGPGTRLTVT.

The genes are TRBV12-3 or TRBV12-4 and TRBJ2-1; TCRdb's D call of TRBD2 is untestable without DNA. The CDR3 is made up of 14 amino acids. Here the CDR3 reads CASAVEVSYNEQFF.

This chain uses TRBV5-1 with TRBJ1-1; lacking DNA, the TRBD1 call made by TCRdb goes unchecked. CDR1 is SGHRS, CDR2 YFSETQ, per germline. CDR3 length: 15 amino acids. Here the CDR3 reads CASSRDRATNTEAFF.

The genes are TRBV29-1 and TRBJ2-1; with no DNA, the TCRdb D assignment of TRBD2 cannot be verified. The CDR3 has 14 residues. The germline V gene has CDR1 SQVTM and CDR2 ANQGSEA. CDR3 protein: CSVVLAGNYNEQFF.

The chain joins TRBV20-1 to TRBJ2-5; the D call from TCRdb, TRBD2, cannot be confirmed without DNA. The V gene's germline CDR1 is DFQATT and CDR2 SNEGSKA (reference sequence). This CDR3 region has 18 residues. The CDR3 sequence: CSATARLLAGGMQETQYF.

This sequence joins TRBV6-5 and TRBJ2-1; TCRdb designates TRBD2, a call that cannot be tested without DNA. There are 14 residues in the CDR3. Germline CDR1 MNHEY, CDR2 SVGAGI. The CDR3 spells CASTSGGDYNEQFF.

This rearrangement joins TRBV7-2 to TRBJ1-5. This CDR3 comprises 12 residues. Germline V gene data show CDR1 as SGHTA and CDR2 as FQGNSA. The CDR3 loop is CASSDGSQPQHF.